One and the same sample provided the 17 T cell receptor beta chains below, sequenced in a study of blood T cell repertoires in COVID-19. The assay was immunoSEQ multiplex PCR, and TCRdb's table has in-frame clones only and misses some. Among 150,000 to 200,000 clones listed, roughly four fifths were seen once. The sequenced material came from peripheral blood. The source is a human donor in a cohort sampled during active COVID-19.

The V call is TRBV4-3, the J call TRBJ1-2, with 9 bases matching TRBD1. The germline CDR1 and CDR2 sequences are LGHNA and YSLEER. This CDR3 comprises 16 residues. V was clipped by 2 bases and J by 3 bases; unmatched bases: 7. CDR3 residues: CASSQYRDRVYYGYTF. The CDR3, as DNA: TGCGCCAGCAGCCAATACCGGGACAGGGTTTACTATGGCTACACCTTC.

In DNA, the CDR3 is TGTGCCAGCAGCCCCCCCCGGAGACTAGGCCCCTACGAGCAGTACTTC. Residues: CASSPPRRLGPYEQYF. This rearrangement joins TRBV7-9 to TRBJ2-7, with D tentatively TRBD2 (6 bases). The CDR3 is 16 residues long. Germline CDR1 and CDR2: SEHNR and FQNEAQ (reference sequence). Trimming cost V 5 bases and J 2 bases, with 19 bases left between them.

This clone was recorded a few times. DNA of the CDR3: TGTGCCAGCAGCGTAGCAGGGGCTTACAATGAGCAGTTCTTC. Translated, it gives CASSVAGAYNEQFF. This chain links TRBV9 with TRBJ2-1, with D tentatively TRBD1 (6 bases). Per germline, CDR1 SGDLS and CDR2 YYNGEE. Between the trimmed V and J ends, which lost 0 bases and 4 bases, there was a span of 8 bases. The CDR3 is 14 residues long.

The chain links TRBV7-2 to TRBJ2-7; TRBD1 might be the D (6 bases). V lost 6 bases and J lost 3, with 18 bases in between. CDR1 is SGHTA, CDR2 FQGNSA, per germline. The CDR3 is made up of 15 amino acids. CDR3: CASRLVSGVFYEQYF. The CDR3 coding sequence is TGTGCCAGCAGACTAGTCTCAGGGGTCTTCTACGAGCAGTACTTC.

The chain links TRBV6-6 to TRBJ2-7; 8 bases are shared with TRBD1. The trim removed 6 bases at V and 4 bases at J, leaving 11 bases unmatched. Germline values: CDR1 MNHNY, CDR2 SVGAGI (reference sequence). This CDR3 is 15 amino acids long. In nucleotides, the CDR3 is TGTGCCAGCAGACCCGGGACAGGCACTTCTTACGAGCAGTACTTC. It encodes CASRPGTGTSYEQYF.

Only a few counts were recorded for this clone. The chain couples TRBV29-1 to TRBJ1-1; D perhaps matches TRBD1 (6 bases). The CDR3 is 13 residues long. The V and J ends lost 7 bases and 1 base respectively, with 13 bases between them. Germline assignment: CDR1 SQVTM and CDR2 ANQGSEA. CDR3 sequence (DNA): TGCAGCGGGGCGACAGGAGCGAACACTGAAGCTTTCTTT. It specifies CSGATGANTEAFF.

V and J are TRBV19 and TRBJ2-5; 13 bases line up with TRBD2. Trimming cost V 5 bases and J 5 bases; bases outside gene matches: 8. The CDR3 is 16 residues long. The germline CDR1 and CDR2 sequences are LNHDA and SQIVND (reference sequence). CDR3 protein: CASSSPPGLAGETQYF. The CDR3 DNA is TGTGCCAGTAGTTCCCCCCCGGGACTAGCGGGGGAGACCCAGTACTTC. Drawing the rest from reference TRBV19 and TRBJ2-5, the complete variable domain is DGGITQSPKYLFRKEGQNVTLSCEQNLNHDAMYWYRQDPGQGLRLIYYSQIVNDFQKGDIAEGYSVSREKKESFPLTVTSAQKNPTAFYLCASSSPPGLAGETQYFGPGTRLLVL.

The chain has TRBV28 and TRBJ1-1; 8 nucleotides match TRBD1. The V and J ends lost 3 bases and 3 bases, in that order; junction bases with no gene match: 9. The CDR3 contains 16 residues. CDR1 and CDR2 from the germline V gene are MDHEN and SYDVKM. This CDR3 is CASSFRYRGRDTEAFF. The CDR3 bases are TGTGCCAGCAGTTTTCGATACAGGGGGAGGGACACTGAAGCTTTCTTT.

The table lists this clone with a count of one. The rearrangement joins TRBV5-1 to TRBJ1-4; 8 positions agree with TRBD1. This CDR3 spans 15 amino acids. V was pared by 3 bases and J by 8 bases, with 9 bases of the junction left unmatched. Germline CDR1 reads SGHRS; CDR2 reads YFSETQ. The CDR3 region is CASSSQGASLEKLFF. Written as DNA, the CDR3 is TGCGCCAGCAGCTCCCAGGGGGCAAGTTTGGAAAAACTGTTTTTT.

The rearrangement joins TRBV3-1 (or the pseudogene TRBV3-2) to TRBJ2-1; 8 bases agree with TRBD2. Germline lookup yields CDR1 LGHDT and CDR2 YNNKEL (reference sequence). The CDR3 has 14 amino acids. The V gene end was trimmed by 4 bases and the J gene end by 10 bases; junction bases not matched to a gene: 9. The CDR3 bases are TGTGCCAGCAGCCTGGGGACTAGTCTGGGGGAGCAGTTCTTC. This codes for CASSLGTSLGEQFF.

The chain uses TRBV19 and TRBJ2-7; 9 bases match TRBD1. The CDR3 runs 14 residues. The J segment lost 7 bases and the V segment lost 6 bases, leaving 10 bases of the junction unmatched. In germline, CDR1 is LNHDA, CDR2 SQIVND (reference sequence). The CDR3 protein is CASSPDRGMGEQYF. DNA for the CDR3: TGTGCCAGTAGCCCGGACAGGGGCATGGGTGAGCAGTACTTC.

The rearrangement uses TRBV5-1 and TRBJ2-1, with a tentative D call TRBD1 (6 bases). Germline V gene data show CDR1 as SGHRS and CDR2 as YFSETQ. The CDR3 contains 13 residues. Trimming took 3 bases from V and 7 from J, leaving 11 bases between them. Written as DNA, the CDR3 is TGCGCCAGCAGCTCCACGACAGGAAATGAGCAGTTCTTC. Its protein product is CASSSTTGNEQFF. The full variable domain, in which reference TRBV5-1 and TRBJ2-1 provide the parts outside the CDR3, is KAGVTQTPRYLIKTRGQQVTLSCSPISGHRSVSWYQQTPGQGLQFLFEYFSETQRNKGNFPGRFSGRQFSNSRSEMNVSTLELGDSALYLCASSSTTGNEQFFGPGTRLTVL.

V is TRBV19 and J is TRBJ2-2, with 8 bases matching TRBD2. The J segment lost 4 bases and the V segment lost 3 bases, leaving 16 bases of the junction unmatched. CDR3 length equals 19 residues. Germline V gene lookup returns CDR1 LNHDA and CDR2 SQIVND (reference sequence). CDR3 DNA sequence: TGTGCCAGTAGTATCCTACCGACGCGGCGGGGGGCCGGCACCGGGGAGCTGTTTTTT. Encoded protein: CASSILPTRRGAGTGELFF.

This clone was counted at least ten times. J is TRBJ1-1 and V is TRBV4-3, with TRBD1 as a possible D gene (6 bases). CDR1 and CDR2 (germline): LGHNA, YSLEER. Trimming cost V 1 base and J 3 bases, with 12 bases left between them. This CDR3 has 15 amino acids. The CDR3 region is CASSQGLQGDTEAFF. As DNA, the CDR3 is TGCGCCAGCAGCCAAGGCCTACAGGGCGACACTGAAGCTTTCTTT.

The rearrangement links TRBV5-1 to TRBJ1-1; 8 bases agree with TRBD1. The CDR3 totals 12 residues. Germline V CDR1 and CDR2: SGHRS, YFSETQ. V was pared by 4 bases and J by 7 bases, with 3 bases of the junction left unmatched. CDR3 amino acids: CASSLDRVEAFF. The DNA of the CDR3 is TGCGCCAGCAGCCTGGACAGGGTTGAAGCTTTCTTT.

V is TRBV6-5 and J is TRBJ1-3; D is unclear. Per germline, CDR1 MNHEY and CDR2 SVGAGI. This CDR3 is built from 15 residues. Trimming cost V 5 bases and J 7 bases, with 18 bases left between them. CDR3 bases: TGTGCCAGCAGTCTCTCCGGGTATAAGGCGAACACCATATATTTT. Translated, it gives CASSLSGYKANTIYF.

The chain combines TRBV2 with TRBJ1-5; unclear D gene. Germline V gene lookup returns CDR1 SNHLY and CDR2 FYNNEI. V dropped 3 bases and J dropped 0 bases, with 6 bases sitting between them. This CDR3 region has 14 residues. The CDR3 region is CASSDSYSNQPQHF. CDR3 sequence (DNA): TGTGCCAGCAGTGACTCTTATAGCAATCAGCCCCAGCATTTT.